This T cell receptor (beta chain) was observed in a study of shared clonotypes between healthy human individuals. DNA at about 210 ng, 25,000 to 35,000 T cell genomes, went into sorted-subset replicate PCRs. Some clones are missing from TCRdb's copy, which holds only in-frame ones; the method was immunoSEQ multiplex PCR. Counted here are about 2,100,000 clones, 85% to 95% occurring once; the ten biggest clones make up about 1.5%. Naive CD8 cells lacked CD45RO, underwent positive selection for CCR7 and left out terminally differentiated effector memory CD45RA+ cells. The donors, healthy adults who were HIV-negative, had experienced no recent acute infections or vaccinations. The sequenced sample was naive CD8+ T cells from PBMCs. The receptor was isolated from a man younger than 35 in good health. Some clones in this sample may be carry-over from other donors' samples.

CDR3 residues: CASSDQGTYEQYF. The CDR3 DNA follows: TGTGCCAGCAGTGACCAGGGTACCTACGAGCAGTACTTC. This chain links TRBV6-1 with TRBJ2-7, with a possible D match to TRBD1 (5 bases). CDR3 length: 13 amino acids. Germline CDR1 is MNHNS and CDR2 is SASEGT. With 3 bases removed from V and 2 bases from J, the gap between germline ends came to 8 bases.